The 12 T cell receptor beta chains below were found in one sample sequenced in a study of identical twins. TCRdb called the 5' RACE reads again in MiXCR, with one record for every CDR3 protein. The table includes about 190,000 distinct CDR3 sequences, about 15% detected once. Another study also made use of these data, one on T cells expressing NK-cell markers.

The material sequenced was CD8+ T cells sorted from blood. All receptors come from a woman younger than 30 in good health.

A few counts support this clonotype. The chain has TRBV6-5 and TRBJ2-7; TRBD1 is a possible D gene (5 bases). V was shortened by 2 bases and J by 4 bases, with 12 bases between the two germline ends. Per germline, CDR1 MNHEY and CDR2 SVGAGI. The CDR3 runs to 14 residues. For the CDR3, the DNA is TGTGCCAGCAGTTACCGGGCAGGGCCATACGAGCAGTACTTC. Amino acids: CASSYRAGPYEQYF.

The CDR3, as DNA: TGCAGCGTTGACCAGGGGAGTGGGGAAAAACTGTTTTTT. This encodes CSVDQGSGEKLFF. The J gene is TRBJ1-4, the V gene TRBV29-1, with TRBD1 as a possible D gene (6 bases). The V gene lost 3 bases and the J gene lost 8 bases, with 13 bases spanning the gap. CDR3 length: 13 amino acids. Germline CDR1 reads SQVTM; CDR2 reads ANQGSEA.

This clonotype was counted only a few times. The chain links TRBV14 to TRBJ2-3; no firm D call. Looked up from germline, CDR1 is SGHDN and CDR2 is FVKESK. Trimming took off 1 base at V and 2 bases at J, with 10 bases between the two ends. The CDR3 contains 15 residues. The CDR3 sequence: CASSQVGGHTDTQYF. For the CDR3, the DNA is TGTGCCAGCAGCCAAGTGGGCGGCCACACAGATACGCAGTATTTT.

The chain's CDR3 is CASSLVERNNEQFF. The DNA of the CDR3 is TGTGCCAGCAGCTTAGTCGAGCGGAACAATGAGCAGTTCTTC. The J gene is TRBJ2-1, the V gene TRBV11-2; D is possibly TRBD2 (5 bases). Germline lookup yields CDR1 SGHAT and CDR2 FQNNGV. The CDR3 loop spans 14 amino acids. Trimming cost V 1 base and J 5 bases, with 9 bases left between them.

The CDR3 reads CACCQVEEGLNEQYF. For the CDR3, the DNA is TGTGCCTGCTGCCAAGTAGAGGAGGGGCTGAACGAGCAGTACTTC. V and J are TRBV3-1 and TRBJ2-7; weak D call: TRBD2 (6 bases). This CDR3 has 15 amino acids. Trimming shortened V by 11 bases and J by 5 bases, and 25 bases separated the two germline ends. Per the germline V gene, CDR1 is LGHDT and CDR2 is YNNKEL (reference sequence).

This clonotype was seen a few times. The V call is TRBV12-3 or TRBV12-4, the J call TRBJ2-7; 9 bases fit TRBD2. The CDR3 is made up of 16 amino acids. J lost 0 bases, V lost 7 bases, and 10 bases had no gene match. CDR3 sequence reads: CASTLTISGSSYEQYF. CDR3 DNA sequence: TGTGCCAGCACCCTAACAATTAGCGGGAGCTCCTACGAGCAGTACTTC.

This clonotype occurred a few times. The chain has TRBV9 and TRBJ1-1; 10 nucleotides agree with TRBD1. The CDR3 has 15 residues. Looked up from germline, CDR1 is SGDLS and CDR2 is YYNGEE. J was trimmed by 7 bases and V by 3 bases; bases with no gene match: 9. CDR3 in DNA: TGTGCCAGCAGCGCCCGAGGACAGGGGGGAGGTGAAGCTTTCTTT. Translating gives CASSARGQGGGEAFF. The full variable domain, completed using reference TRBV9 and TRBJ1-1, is DSGVTQTPKHLITATGQRVTLRCSPRSGDLSVYWYQQSLDQGLQFLIQYYNGEERAKGNILERFSAQQFPDLHSELNLSSLELGDSALYFCASSARGQGGGEAFFGQGTRLTVV.

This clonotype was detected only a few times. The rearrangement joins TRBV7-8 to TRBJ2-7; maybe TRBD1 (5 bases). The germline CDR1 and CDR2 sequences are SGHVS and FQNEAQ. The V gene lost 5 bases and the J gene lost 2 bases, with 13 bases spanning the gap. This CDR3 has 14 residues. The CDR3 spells CASSPLQDPYEQYF. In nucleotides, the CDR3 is TGTGCCAGCAGCCCACTACAGGACCCCTACGAGCAGTACTTC.

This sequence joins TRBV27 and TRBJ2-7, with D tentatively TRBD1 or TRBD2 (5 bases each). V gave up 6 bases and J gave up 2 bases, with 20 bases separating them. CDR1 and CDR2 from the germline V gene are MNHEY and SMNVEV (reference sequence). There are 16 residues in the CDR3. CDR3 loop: CASRPQYQGPTYEQYF. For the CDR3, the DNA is TGTGCCAGCAGGCCCCAGTATCAGGGACCCACCTACGAGCAGTACTTC.

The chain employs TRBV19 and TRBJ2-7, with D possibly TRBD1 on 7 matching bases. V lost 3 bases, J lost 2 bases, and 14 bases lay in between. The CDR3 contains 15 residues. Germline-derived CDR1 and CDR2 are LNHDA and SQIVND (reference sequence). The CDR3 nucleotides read TGTGCCAGTAGTATCTACTCCAGGGGGGCCTACGAGCAGTACTTC. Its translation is CASSIYSRGAYEQYF.

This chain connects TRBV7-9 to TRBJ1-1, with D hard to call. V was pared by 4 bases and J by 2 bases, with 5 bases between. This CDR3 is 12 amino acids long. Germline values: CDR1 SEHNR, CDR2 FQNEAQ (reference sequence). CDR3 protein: CASSSQNTEAFF. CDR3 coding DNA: TGTGCCAGCAGCTCTCAAAACACTGAAGCTTTCTTT.

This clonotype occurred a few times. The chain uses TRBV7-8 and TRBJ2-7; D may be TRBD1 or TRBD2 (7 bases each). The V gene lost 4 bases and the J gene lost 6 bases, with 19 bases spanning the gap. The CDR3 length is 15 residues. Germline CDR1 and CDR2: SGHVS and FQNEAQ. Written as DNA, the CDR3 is TGTGCCAGCAGCTCAGGGGGGCTAGCGGAGACCGAGCAGTACTTC. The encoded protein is CASSSGGLAETEQYF.